This T cell receptor (beta chain) was captured by sequencing in a study of CD8 T cells in Susac syndrome. Study-wide results and caveats: The study acknowledged a relatively small number of individuals in its TCR sequencing and HLA analysis.

This CDR3 contains 15 residues. Germline V gene data show CDR1 as SGHDT and CDR2 as YYEEEE. Losses at the gene ends were 0 bases for V and 4 bases for J; bases not matched to a gene: 2. Sequencing of TCR beta was undertaken in CD8+ and CD4+ T cells derived from blood. Healthy donors constituted the control group, matched for age and sex. It was with random hexamers that roughly 0.5 to 1 ug RNA was reverse transcribed. Across 54 Vbeta and 13 Jbeta, immunoSEQ multiplex PCR amplified TCR beta CDR3. TCRdb recomputed calls from the immunoSEQ multiplex PCR reads with MiXCR, one row per CDR3 protein. Here the sample spans approximately 150,000 distinct CDR3 sequences, roughly 95% being singletons. Remarks on this clonotype: Its cognate antigen is unknown.

The receptor was isolated from a human donor in good health. The chain is built from TRBV5-6 and TRBJ2-4, with 9 bases identical to TRBD1. The specimen sequenced was CD4+ T cells from PBMCs. DNA for the CDR3: TGTGCCAGCAGCTTGGCGGGACAGGGAAAAAACATTCAGTACTTC. It specifies CASSLAGQGKNIQYF.